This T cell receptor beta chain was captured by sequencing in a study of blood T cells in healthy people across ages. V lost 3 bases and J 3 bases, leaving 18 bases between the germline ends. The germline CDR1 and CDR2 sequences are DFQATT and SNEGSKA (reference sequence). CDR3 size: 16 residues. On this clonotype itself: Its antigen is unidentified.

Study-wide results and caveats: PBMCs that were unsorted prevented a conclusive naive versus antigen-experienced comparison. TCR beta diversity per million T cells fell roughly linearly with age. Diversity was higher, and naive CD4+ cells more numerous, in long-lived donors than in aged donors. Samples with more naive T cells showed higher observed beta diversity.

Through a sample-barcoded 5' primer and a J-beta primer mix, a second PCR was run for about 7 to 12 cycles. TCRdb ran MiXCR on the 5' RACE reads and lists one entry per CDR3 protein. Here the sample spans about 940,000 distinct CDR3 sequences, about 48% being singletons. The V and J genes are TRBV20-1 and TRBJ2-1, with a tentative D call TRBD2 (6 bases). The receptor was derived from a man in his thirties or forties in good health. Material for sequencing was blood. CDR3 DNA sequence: TGCAGTGCTAGTGACCGGTCGGGACTCCACTACAATGAGCAGTTCTTC. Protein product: CSASDRSGLHYNEQFF.